One and the same sample provided the 22 T cell receptor beta chains below, sequenced in a study of CD8+ T cells in alopecia areata. RNA extraction was followed by reverse transcription into cDNA, which acted as the sequencing template. Sequencing was performed with immunoSEQ multiplex PCR; in TCRdb, only in-frame clones are kept and a portion is missing. The sample yields just under 65,000 clones, under 60% seen once. Treatment meaning: oral pan-JAK inhibitor, 5-10 mg twice daily. The source was CD8+ T cells sorted from blood, collected around week 36, from a patient treated with tofacitinib. The receptors here all came from a human donor with alopecia areata.

The V and J genes are TRBV5-4 and TRBJ1-4; D not resolved. The germline V gene encodes CDR1 SGHNT and CDR2 YYREEE (reference sequence). The V end lost 0 bases, the J end lost 5 bases, and 8 bases lay between the germline ends. The CDR3 totals 14 residues. The chain's CDR3 is CASSLDGPNEKLFF. CDR3 in DNA: TGTGCCAGCAGCTTGGACGGACCCAATGAAAAACTGTTTTTT.

The rearrangement links TRBV2 to TRBJ2-1; 10 bases are shared with TRBD1. Germline assignment: CDR1 SNHLY and CDR2 FYNNEI. The V segment lost 6 bases and the J segment 8 bases; nucleotides outside the gene matches: 4. The CDR3 length is 13 residues. The CDR3 loop is CASRDGQGDEQFF. As DNA, the CDR3 is TGTGCCAGCAGGGATGGACAGGGGGATGAGCAGTTCTTC. The whole variable domain, remainder taken from reference TRBV2 and TRBJ2-1, is EPEVTQTPSHQVTQMGQEVILRCVPISNHLYFYWYRQILGQKVEFLVSFYNNEISEKSEIFDDQFSVERPDGSNFTLKIRSTKLEDSAMYFCASRDGQGDEQFFGPGTRLTVL.

This CDR3 reads CASSLVSSSYNEQFF. In nucleotides, the CDR3 is TGTGCCAGCAGCTTAGTTTCTAGCTCCTACAATGAGCAGTTCTTC. The chain links TRBV7-9 to TRBJ2-1; no reliable D call. The CDR3 is 15 amino acids. Trimming pared 1 base from V and 0 bases from J, leaving 7 bases between. In germline, CDR1 is SEHNR, CDR2 FQNEAQ (reference sequence).

The CDR3 DNA reads as TGCAGCGGCTCACAGGGCCCCGGGGAGCTGTTTTTT. It codes for CSGSQGPGELFF. This rearrangement joins TRBV29-1 to TRBJ2-2; the D gene is possibly TRBD1 (6 bases). Per the germline V gene, CDR1 is SQVTM and CDR2 is ANQGSEA. There are 12 residues in the CDR3. Trimming shortened V by 7 bases and J by 6 bases, and 12 bases separated the two germline ends.

This clone was found a few times. The chain uses TRBV13 and TRBJ2-7; D is ambiguous. V lost 1 base and J lost 2, with 6 bases in between. The CDR3 spans 13 residues. The germline V gene encodes CDR1 PRHDT and CDR2 FYEKMQ (reference sequence). CDR3 coding DNA: TGTGCCAGCAGCTTAGCATATCCCTACGAGCAGTACTTC. Amino acid sequence: CASSLAYPYEQYF.

The V gene is TRBV28, the J gene TRBJ1-2; D might be TRBD1 (5 bases). Deletions cut 3 bases from V and 9 bases from J, with 8 bases between. Germline V lookup: CDR1 MDHEN, CDR2 SYDVKM. This CDR3 spans 11 amino acids. The CDR3 reads CASSFGGRYTF. As DNA, the CDR3 is TGTGCCAGCAGTTTCGGGGGTCGCTACACCTTC.

The chain is built from TRBV30 and TRBJ2-7; D possibly corresponds to TRBD2 (7 bases). Germline V CDR1 and CDR2: GTSNPN, SVGIG (reference sequence). The CDR3 is 16 residues long. V lost 0 bases to trimming and J lost 2 bases, with 17 bases between them. CDR3 protein: CAWSVISAGAAYEQYF. For the CDR3, the DNA is TGTGCCTGGAGTGTAATATCTGCGGGGGCGGCCTACGAGCAGTACTTC. The complete variable domain, with remaining parts taken from reference TRBV30 and TRBJ2-7, reads SQTIHQWPATLVQPVGSPLSLECTVEGTSNPNLYWYRQAAGRGLQLLFYSVGIGQISSEVPQNLSASRPQDRQFILSSKKLLLSDSGFYLCAWSVISAGAAYEQYFGPGTRLTVT.

This clone has a handful of counts. This rearrangement joins TRBV5-1 to TRBJ1-1; D unclear. V was clipped by 4 bases and J by 10 bases, with 11 bases between them. The CDR3 is 11 amino acids. The germline V gene has CDR1 SGHRS and CDR2 YFSETQ. In nucleotides, the CDR3 is TGCGCCAGCAGCCTAGGTGGTGTAGCTTTCTTT. Translating it yields CASSLGGVAFF.

This clone was seen just once. The V call is TRBV2, the J call TRBJ2-7, with 10 nucleotides matching TRBD1. Per the germline V gene, CDR1 is SNHLY and CDR2 is FYNNEI. CDR3 length equals 18 residues. J gave up 1 base and V 3 bases, and 12 bases lay outside the gene matches. CDR3 residues: CASSDPDGRTGGSYEQYF. The DNA for the CDR3 is TGTGCCAGCAGTGACCCAGACGGTCGGACAGGGGGATCCTACGAGCAGTACTTC.

The chain links TRBV29-1 to TRBJ2-1; D not certain. Germline V gene sequence: CDR1 SQVTM, CDR2 ANQGSEA. V was pared by 1 base and J by 2 bases, with 9 bases between. The CDR3 length is 14 residues. CDR3 nucleotides: TGCAGCGTTGAAGGCCAGGTTACCTACAATGAGCAGTTCTTC. This encodes CSVEGQVTYNEQFF.

The chain has TRBV28 and TRBJ2-3, with 11 bases that match TRBD2. V was pared by 4 bases and J by 1 base, with 13 bases of the junction left unmatched. This CDR3 region has 19 residues. CDR1 and CDR2 (germline): MDHEN, SYDVKM. The CDR3 DNA reads TGTGCCAGCAGTTCTCGTATAGCGGGAGGGCCCTCCGGCACAGATACGCAGTATTTT. It is translated as CASSSRIAGGPSGTDTQYF.

This chain joins TRBV4-1 and TRBJ2-7, with D uncertain. The germline V gene has CDR1 MGHRA and CDR2 YSYEKL. This CDR3 is built from 13 residues. The V end lost 0 bases, the J end lost 5 bases, and 8 bases lay between the germline ends. For the CDR3, the DNA is TGCGCCAGCAGCCAAGATAGGCGGAACGAGCAGTACTTC. Encoded protein: CASSQDRRNEQYF.

V is TRBV9 and J is TRBJ2-7; D unresolved. Germline V CDR1 and CDR2: SGDLS, YYNGEE. V dropped 3 bases and J dropped 8 bases, with 12 bases sitting between them. CDR3 length: 12 residues. The CDR3 DNA reads as TGTGCCAGCAGCGGGGATTTTGGGAAGCAGTACTTC. Translated, it gives CASSGDFGKQYF.

In its sample, this clone was seen a few times. The chain couples TRBV11-2 to TRBJ1-2; 8 bases align to TRBD1. The CDR3 length is 15 residues. V lost 4 bases, J lost 5 bases, and 9 bases stayed unmatched. The germline gives CDR1 SGHAT, CDR2 FQNNGV. CDR3 sequence (DNA): TGTGCCAGCAGCTACAGTCCGGGACAGGCATATGGCTACACCTTC. Protein: CASSYSPGQAYGYTF. The full variable domain, in which reference TRBV11-2 and TRBJ1-2 provide the parts outside the CDR3, is EAGVAQSPRYKIIEKRQSVAFWCNPISGHATLYWYQQILGQGPKLLIQFQNNGVVDDSQLPKDRFSAERLKGVDSTLKIQPAKLEDSAVYLCASSYSPGQAYGYTFGSGTRLTVV.

The V call is TRBV4-3, the J call TRBJ2-1; D not resolved. CDR3 length: 14 amino acids. V gave up 1 base and J gave up 5 bases, with 9 bases separating them. Germline CDR1 is LGHNA and CDR2 is YSLEER. In nucleotides, the CDR3 is TGCGCCAGCAGCCAAGGAACAGCTAACAATGAGCAGTTCTTC. This gives the protein CASSQGTANNEQFF.

This clone has more than one count but fewer than ten. The chain is built from TRBV6-5 and TRBJ1-5; 8 nucleotides align to TRBD1. The ends lost 6 bases at V and 5 bases at J; junction bases unmatched: 9. The CDR3 is 15 residues long. Germline CDR1 MNHEY, CDR2 SVGAGI. The CDR3 DNA reads TGTGCCAGCAGCTCGACAGGGGATCTGGATCAGCCCCAGCATTTT. It translates to CASSSTGDLDQPQHF.

This rearrangement joins TRBV29-1 to TRBJ2-7; tentatively, D is TRBD2 (6 bases). Germline values: CDR1 SQVTM, CDR2 ANQGSEA. The CDR3 spans 16 residues. Trimming removed 1 base from V and 3 bases from J, with 19 bases in between. CDR3 coding DNA: TGCAGCGTTGAAGCGGGGCGGGACGGGCGAGTCTACGAGCAGTACTTC. It specifies CSVEAGRDGRVYEQYF.

This clone was detected ten times or more. The V gene is TRBV7-9, the J gene TRBJ2-7; no clear D gene. This CDR3 has 13 amino acids. Trimming left V 0 bases short and J 1 base short, with 4 bases between. CDR1 and CDR2 from the germline V gene are SEHNR and FQNEAQ (reference sequence). In DNA form, the CDR3 reads TGTGCCAGCAGCTTAGCTAGGTCCTACGAGCAGTACTTC. Translation gives CASSLARSYEQYF.

CDR3 region: CASSPPGSEDYEQYF. The CDR3 coding sequence is TGTGCCAGCAGCCCCCCGGGATCCGAGGACTACGAGCAGTACTTC. The chain uses TRBV7-9 and TRBJ2-7; tentatively, D is TRBD2 (5 bases). CDR1 is SEHNR, CDR2 FQNEAQ, per germline (reference sequence). This CDR3 is 15 amino acids long. The V and J ends lost 5 bases and 3 bases respectively, with 17 bases between them.

This chain uses TRBV29-1 with TRBJ2-7, with 9 bases aligning to TRBD1. The DNA end lines up better with TRBJ2-5; the J call may be wrong. The CDR3 extends over 14 amino acids. Per germline, CDR1 SQVTM and CDR2 ANQGSEA. In nucleotides, the CDR3 is TGCAGCGTACACGACAGGGGGGCCTCGGAGACCCAGTACTTC. It specifies CSVHDRGASETQYF.

This chain connects TRBV27 to TRBJ2-7, with TRBD1 matching over 9 bases. Germline-derived CDR1 and CDR2 are MNHEY and SMNVEV (reference sequence). V trimming: 5 bases; J trimming: 6 bases; junction bases outside the gene matches: 8. This CDR3 has 14 amino acids. The CDR3 DNA reads TGTGCCAGCAGTATTGGGGGGACAGGGATCGAGCAGTACTTC. Protein product: CASSIGGTGIEQYF.

This clone was detected a few times. The chain is built from TRBV29-1 and TRBJ2-1, with 8 bases that match TRBD2. This CDR3 comprises 17 residues. Per the germline V gene, CDR1 is SQVTM and CDR2 is ANQGSEA. V was clipped by 7 bases and J by 2 bases; unmatched bases: 16. Here the CDR3 reads CSAPVPYAGGAYNEQFF. Here the CDR3 DNA reads TGCAGCGCCCCTGTGCCTTATGCGGGAGGAGCCTACAATGAGCAGTTCTTC.